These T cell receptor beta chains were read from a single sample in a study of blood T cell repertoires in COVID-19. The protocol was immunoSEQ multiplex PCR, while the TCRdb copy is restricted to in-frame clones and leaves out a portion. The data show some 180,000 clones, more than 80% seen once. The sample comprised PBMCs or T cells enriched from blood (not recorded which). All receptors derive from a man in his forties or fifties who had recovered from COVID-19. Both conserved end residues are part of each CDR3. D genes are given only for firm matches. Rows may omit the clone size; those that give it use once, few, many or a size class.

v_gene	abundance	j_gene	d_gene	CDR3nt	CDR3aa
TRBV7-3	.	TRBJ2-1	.	TGTGCCAGCAGCTTAACCCCCTCAGGATACGAGCAGTTCTTC	CASSLTPSGYEQFF
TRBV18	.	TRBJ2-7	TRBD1	TGTGCCAGCTCCCCCGGGACAGGCGCCTACGAGCAGTACTTC	CASSPGTGAYEQYF
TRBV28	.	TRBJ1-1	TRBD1	TGTGCCAGCAGCCGGGACAGGGTCCAAGTAGCTTTCTTT	CASSRDRVQVAFF
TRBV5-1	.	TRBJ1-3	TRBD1	TGCGCCAGCAGCCGCGGACAGGTCGCTGGAAACACCATATATTTT	CASSRGQVAGNTIYF
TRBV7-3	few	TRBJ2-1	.	TGTGCCAGCAGCTCCCCCCTAGGCAATGAGCAGTTCTTC	CASSSPLGNEQFF
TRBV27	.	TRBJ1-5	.	TGTGCCAGCAGTTCCTATGCAGGAACCAATCAGCCCCAGCATTTT	CASSSYAGTNQPQHF
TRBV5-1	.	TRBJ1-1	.	TGCGCCAGCAGCTCGGGACAGAACACTGAAGCTTTCTTT	CASSSGQNTEAFF
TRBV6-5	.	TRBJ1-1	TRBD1	TGTGCCAGCAGACTTAACAGGGGGCGAAACACTGAAGCTTTCTTT	CASRLNRGRNTEAFF
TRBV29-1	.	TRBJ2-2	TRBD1	TGCAGCGTTGAAACAGGGGTGTACACCGGGGAGCTGTTTTTT	CSVETGVYTGELFF
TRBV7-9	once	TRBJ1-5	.	TGTGCCAGCAGCTCCTTTAGCAATCAGCCCCAGCATTTT	CASSSFSNQPQHF
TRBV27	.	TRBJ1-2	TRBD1	TGTGCTGCAGGGGGAGTAGGTGGCTACACCTTC	CAAGGVGGYTF
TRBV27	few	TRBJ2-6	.	TGTGCCAGCAGTCCCGTTGGGGCCAACGTCCTGACTTTC	CASSPVGANVLTF
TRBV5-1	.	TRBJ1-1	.	TGCGCCAGCAGCTTGGCAGGGGTCCAGAACACTGAAGCTTTCTTT	CASSLAGVQNTEAFF
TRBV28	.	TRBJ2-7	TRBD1	TGTGCCAGCACCCAGGCACAGGGGTGGTACGAGCAGTACTTC	CASTQAQGWYEQYF